This passage covers 15 T cell receptor beta chains from one sample sequenced in a study of T-cell memory formation after mild COVID-19. TCRdb re-called the 5' RACE reads with MiXCR, one entry per CDR3 protein. The repertoire includes approximately 400,000 distinct CDR3 sequences, 20% to 30% of them detected once, and about 8.7% sits in the top ten. The specimen was PBMCs or a T cell subset sorted from them (not recorded which). These receptor sequences come from an adult woman who had mild COVID-19 (a few samples of this study predate the infection). Cell type and time point are not known.

This clonotype has a handful of counts. The genes are TRBV4-1 and TRBJ2-3; TRBD2 agrees at 15 bases. CDR3 length equals 18 residues. V gave up 4 bases and J gave up 6 bases; unmatched junction bases: 11. Germline CDR1 MGHRA, CDR2 YSYEKL. Here the CDR3 reads CASSRGLAGGRRDDTQYF. The CDR3 DNA is TGCGCCAGCAGCCGAGGACTAGCGGGAGGGCGGAGGGACGATACGCAGTATTTT.

This clonotype has more than one count but fewer than ten. The rearrangement links TRBV29-1 to TRBJ2-1; 7 positions match TRBD1. Trimming took 4 bases from V and 8 from J; bases not matched to a gene: 8. CDR3 length equals 13 residues. Germline values: CDR1 SQVTM, CDR2 ANQGSEA. CDR3 amino acids: CSVVGRGYDEQFF. The CDR3 nucleotides are TGCAGCGTTGTAGGCAGGGGGTACGATGAGCAGTTCTTC.

This clonotype was seen a handful of times. The V call is TRBV11-2, the J call TRBJ1-1; D ambiguous. The CDR3 sequence is 15 residues long. Germline CDR1 is SGHAT and CDR2 is FQNNGV. V gave up 1 base and J gave up 0 bases, with 9 bases separating them. The CDR3 coding sequence is TGTGCCAGCAGCTTAGTTATGTCCATGAACACTGAAGCTTTCTTT. Protein product: CASSLVMSMNTEAFF.

This chain uses TRBV20-1 with TRBJ1-1; 7 bases map to TRBD1. V lost 5 bases, J lost 8 bases, and 2 bases stayed unmatched. Looked up from germline, CDR1 is DFQATT and CDR2 is SNEGSKA (reference sequence). CDR3 length: 10 residues. This CDR3 reads CSAGTDEAFF. CDR3 nucleotide sequence: TGCAGTGCTGGGACAGACGAAGCTTTCTTT.

This chain joins TRBV20-1 and TRBJ2-3; 10 bases line up with TRBD2. V was clipped by 6 bases and J by 5 bases; unmatched bases: 14. The CDR3 extends over 16 amino acids. In germline, CDR1 is DFQATT, CDR2 SNEGSKA (reference sequence). The CDR3 sequence: CSAPNFSGGQGDTQYF. In DNA form, the CDR3 reads TGCAGTGCCCCGAACTTTAGCGGGGGGCAAGGAGATACGCAGTATTTT.

This chain links TRBV6-2 or TRBV6-3 with TRBJ2-1, with 14 bases lining up with TRBD2. The trim removed 4 bases at V and 9 bases at J, leaving 5 bases unmatched. The CDR3 spans 15 residues. Germline loops: CDR1 MNHEY, CDR2 SVGEGT. CDR3 amino acids: CASSSGLAGAGEQFF. The CDR3 DNA reads as TGTGCCAGCAGTTCGGGACTAGCGGGAGCGGGTGAGCAGTTCTTC.

This rearrangement joins TRBV20-1 to TRBJ2-3; possibly TRBD1 for D (5 bases). Germline V gene data show CDR1 as DFQATT and CDR2 as SNEGSKA (reference sequence). This CDR3 comprises 16 residues. V lost 3 bases to trimming and J lost 4 bases, with 20 bases between them. CDR3 sequence reads: CSASLRASQLADTQYF. The CDR3 nucleotides read TGCAGTGCTAGCCTCAGGGCCAGCCAGCTTGCAGATACGCAGTATTTT.

This clonotype occurred a few times. The V call is TRBV5-1, the J call TRBJ2-7, with D perhaps matching TRBD1 or TRBD2 (5 bases each). CDR3 length: 13 residues. Germline-derived CDR1 and CDR2 are SGHRS and YFSETQ. Trimming left V 0 bases short and J 3 bases short, with 7 bases between. The CDR3 spells CASSLVGVYEQYF. CDR3 bases: TGCGCCAGCAGCTTGGTGGGGGTCTACGAGCAGTACTTC.

This clonotype was counted many times. The rearrangement joins TRBV7-6 to TRBJ2-1, with D unresolved. CDR1 and CDR2 from the germline V gene are SGHVS and FNYEAQ. The CDR3 is 11 residues long. V was clipped by 5 bases and J by 6 bases, with 5 bases between them. In DNA form, the CDR3 reads TGTGCCAGCAGCACCAGCAATGAGCAGTTCTTC. Encoded protein: CASSTSNEQFF.

This clonotype has more than one count but fewer than ten. This chain links TRBV5-1 with TRBJ2-5; perhaps TRBD1 as D (7 bases). CDR3 length: 13 residues. V lost 6 bases to trimming and J lost 10 bases, with 19 bases between them. Looked up from germline, CDR1 is SGHRS and CDR2 is YFSETQ. The CDR3 nucleotides read TGCGCCAGCAAGGAGGGGGCGGCTACAGACCAGTACTTC. Translation gives CASKEGAATDQYF. Filled out from reference TRBV5-1 and TRBJ2-5, the complete variable domain reads KAGVTQTPRYLIKTRGQQVTLSCSPISGHRSVSWYQQTPGQGLQFLFEYFSETQRNKGNFPGRFSGRQFSNSRSEMNVSTLELGDSALYLCASKEGAATDQYFGPGTRLLVL.

The chain recombines TRBV4-1 with TRBJ1-2; maybe TRBD1 (5 bases). This CDR3 spans 15 amino acids. The germline CDR1 and CDR2 sequences are MGHRA and YSYEKL. V lost 4 bases and J 1 base, leaving 13 bases between the germline ends. CDR3 loop: CASSPGGAFNYGYTF. The CDR3 coding sequence is TGCGCCAGCAGCCCCGGGGGAGCCTTTAACTATGGCTACACCTTC.

This clonotype was recorded only once. The chain couples TRBV11-2 to TRBJ2-5, with 7 bases fitting TRBD1. The germline V gene encodes CDR1 SGHAT and CDR2 FQNNGV. CDR3 size: 15 residues. Trimming cost V 5 bases and J 3 bases; bases outside gene matches: 9. Here the CDR3 reads CASSGSGQLKETQYF. The CDR3, as DNA: TGTGCCAGCAGCGGCTCGGGACAGCTAAAAGAGACCCAGTACTTC.

The chain employs TRBV4-1 and TRBJ1-6, with D uncertain. Trimming removed 1 base at V and 8 bases at J, with 6 bases between. CDR3 size: 13 residues. The germline gives CDR1 MGHRA, CDR2 YSYEKL. CDR3 bases: TGCGCCAGCAGCCAAGTCATGGATTCACCCCTCCACTTT. This sequence encodes CASSQVMDSPLHF.

The V call is TRBV12-3 or TRBV12-4, the J call TRBJ2-5; unclear D gene. V was cut by 8 bases and J by 2 bases, with 9 bases left in between. This CDR3 has 12 residues. CDR3 nucleotide sequence: TGTGCCAGCTTACACGGGCAAGAGACCCAGTACTTC. Its protein product is CASLHGQETQYF.

This clonotype was detected only a few times. The V call is TRBV5-1, the J call TRBJ1-2, with unresolved D. The CDR3 contains 16 residues. The V end lost 4 bases, the J end lost 6 bases, and 22 bases lay between the germline ends. Germline V gives CDR1 SGHRS, CDR2 YFSETQ. Here the CDR3 reads CASSDQPLPGVDGYTF. The CDR3 nucleotides read TGCGCCAGCAGCGATCAACCCCTGCCGGGAGTAGATGGCTACACCTTC.